This record concerns one T cell receptor (beta chain) sequence. Antigen: not known. Generated by immunoSEQ multiplex PCR, the TCRdb table keeps only in-frame clones and is missing some. The repertoire includes roughly 45,000 clones, just over 65% of them detected once, and under 25% sits in the top ten. V lost 5 bases and J lost 2, with 9 bases in between. This CDR3 is 13 amino acids long. Germline CDR1 and CDR2: MNHEY and SVGAGI. This entry is derived from a study of cytotoxic CD8 clonotypes in ibrutinib-treated CLL. Study-level results: Clonality, elevated at ibrutinib response, dropped back toward baseline at progression. Contraction or stability on treatment characterized the public clonotypes, which were uncommon.

The sample here was PBMCs, taken after 24 months of ibrutinib treatment. V and J are TRBV6-5 and TRBJ1-1; perhaps TRBD1 as D (6 bases). This TCR came from a human donor with chronic lymphocytic leukemia. CDR3 nucleotide sequence: TGTGCCAGCAGTACGGGACAAAACACTGAAGCTTTCTTT. This translates into CASSTGQNTEAFF.